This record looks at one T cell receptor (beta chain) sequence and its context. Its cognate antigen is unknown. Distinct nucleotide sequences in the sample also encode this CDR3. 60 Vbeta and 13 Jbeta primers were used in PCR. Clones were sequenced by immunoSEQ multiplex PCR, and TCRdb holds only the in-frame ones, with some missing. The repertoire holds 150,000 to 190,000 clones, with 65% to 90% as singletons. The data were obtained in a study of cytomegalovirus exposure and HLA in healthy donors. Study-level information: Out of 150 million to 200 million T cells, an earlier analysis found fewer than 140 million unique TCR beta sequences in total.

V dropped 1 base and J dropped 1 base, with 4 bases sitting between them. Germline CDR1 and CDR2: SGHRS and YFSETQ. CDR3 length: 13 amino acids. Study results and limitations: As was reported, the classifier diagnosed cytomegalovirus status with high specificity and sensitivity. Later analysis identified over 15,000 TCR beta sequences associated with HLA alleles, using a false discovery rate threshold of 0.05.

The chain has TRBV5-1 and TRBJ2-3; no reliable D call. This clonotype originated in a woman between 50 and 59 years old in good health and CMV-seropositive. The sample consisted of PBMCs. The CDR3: CASSLQGTDTQYF. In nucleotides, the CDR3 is TGCGCCAGCAGCTTGCAGGGCACAGATACGCAGTATTTT.